This T cell receptor beta chain emerged from a study of T cell clonotyping in hematopoietic cell transplantation. Per the germline V gene, CDR1 is GTSNPN and CDR2 is SVGIG (reference sequence). V lost 4 bases and J 0 bases, leaving 16 bases between the germline ends. The CDR3 covers 16 residues. Profiled with immunoSEQ multiplex PCR; TCRdb holds only in-frame clones, not every one. The repertoire holds about 5,100 clones, with around 77% as singletons. About this clone: What it recognizes is unknown.

Study-wide results and limits: No sorting was done, leaving CD4 and CD8 contributions mixed. After transplant, recipient diversity fell while pathologically expanded clonotypes grew through day 180.

The sequence derives from a female patient aged 50-60 years who had an allogeneic stem cell transplant, so the T cells may come from the graft donor. Some clones in this sample may be carry-over from other donors' samples. The chain employs TRBV30 and TRBJ1-5; D is undetermined. This sample comprised PBMCs, obtained 100 days after allogeneic stem cell transplant. CDR3 sequence: CAWNLGTLYSNQPQHF. In DNA form, the CDR3 reads TGTGCCTGGAACCTAGGTACCCTTTATAGCAATCAGCCCCAGCATTTT. Using reference TRBV30 and TRBJ1-5 for the parts outside the CDR3, the full variable domain is SQTIHQWPATLVQPVGSPLSLECTVEGTSNPNLYWYRQAAGRGLQLLFYSVGIGQISSEVPQNLSASRPQDRQFILSSKKLLLSDSGFYLCAWNLGTLYSNQPQHFGDGTRLSIL.